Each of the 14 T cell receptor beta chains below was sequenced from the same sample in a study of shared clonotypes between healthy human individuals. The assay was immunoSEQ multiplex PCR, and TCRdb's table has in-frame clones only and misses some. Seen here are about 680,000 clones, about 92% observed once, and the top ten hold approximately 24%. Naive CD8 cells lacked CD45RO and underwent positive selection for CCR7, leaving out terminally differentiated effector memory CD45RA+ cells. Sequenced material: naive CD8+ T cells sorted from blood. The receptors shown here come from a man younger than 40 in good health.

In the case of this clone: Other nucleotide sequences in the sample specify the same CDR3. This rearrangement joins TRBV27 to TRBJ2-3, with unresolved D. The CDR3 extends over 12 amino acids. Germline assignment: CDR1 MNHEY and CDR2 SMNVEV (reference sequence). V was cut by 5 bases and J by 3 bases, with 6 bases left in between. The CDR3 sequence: CASSQRTDTQYF. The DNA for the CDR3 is TGTGCCAGCAGTCAACGGACAGATACGCAGTATTTT.

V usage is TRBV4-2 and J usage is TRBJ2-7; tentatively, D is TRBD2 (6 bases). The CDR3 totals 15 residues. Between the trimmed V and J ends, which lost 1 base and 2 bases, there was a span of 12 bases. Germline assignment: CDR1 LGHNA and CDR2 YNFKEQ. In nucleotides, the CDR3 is TGTGCCAGCAGCCAAGCTAGGCTAGCGCCCTACGAGCAGTACTTC. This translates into CASSQARLAPYEQYF.

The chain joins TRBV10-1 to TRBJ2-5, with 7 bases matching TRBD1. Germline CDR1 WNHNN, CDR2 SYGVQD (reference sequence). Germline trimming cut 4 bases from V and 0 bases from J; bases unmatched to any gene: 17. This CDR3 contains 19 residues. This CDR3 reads CASSGPDRRLIAYQETQYF. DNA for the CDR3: TGCGCCAGCAGTGGACCGGACAGGAGACTTATAGCGTACCAAGAGACCCAGTACTTC.

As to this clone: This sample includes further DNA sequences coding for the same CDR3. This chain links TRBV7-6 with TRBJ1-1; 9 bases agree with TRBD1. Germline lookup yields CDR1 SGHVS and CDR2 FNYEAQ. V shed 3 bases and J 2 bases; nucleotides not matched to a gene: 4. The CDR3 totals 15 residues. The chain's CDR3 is CASSLDRGLNTEAFF. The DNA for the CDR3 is TGTGCCAGCAGCTTGGACAGGGGATTAAACACTGAAGCTTTCTTT.

CDR3 amino acids: CSVDGTGAYNEQFF. Here the CDR3 DNA reads TGCAGCGTGGACGGGACAGGGGCCTACAATGAGCAGTTCTTC. This chain joins TRBV29-1 and TRBJ2-1, with 10 bases identical to TRBD1. The germline V gene encodes CDR1 SQVTM and CDR2 ANQGSEA. V gave up 6 bases and J gave up 2 bases; unmatched junction bases: 4. The CDR3 runs to 14 residues.

The CDR3 is CASSPGTAWAQPQHF. The CDR3 nucleotides read TGCGCCAGCAGTCCCGGGACCGCTTGGGCTCAGCCCCAGCATTTT. The chain couples TRBV10-2 to TRBJ1-5; the D gene is possibly TRBD1 (5 bases). The ends were cut back, 5 bases at V and 6 bases at J, with 17 bases in the middle. The CDR3 length is 15 residues. Germline loops: CDR1 WSHSY, CDR2 SAAADI.

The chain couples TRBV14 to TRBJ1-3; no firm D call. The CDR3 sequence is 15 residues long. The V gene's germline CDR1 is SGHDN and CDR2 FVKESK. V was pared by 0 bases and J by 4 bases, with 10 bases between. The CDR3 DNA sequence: TGTGCCAGCAGCCAAGATTTCAGGATAGGAAACACCATATATTTT. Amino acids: CASSQDFRIGNTIYF. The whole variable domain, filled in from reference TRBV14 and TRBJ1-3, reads EAGVTQFPSHSVIEKGQTVTLRCDPISGHDNLYWYRRVMGKEIKFLLHFVKESKQDESGMPNNRFLAERTGGTYSTLKVQPAELEDSGVYFCASSQDFRIGNTIYFGEGSWLTVV.

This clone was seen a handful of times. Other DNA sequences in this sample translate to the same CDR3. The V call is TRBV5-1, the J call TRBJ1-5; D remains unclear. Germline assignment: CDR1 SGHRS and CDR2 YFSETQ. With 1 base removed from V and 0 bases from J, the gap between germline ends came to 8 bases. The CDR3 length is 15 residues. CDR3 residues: CASSLLGNSNQPQHF. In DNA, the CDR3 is TGCGCCAGCAGCTTGTTGGGGAATAGCAATCAGCCCCAGCATTTT.

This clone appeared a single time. The CDR3 loop reads CASTITGTGYYNEQFF. CDR3 bases: TGTGCCAGCACTATAACCGGGACAGGGTACTACAATGAGCAGTTCTTC. The chain joins TRBV27 to TRBJ2-1, with 9 bases aligning to TRBD1. CDR1 and CDR2 from the germline V gene are MNHEY and SMNVEV (reference sequence). Trimming at V came to 7 bases and at J to 3 bases, leaving 10 bases not matched to a gene. The CDR3 covers 16 residues.

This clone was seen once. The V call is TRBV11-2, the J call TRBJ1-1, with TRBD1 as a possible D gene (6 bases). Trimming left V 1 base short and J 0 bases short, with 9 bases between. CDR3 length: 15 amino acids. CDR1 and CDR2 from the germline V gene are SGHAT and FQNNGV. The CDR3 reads CASSLAGVLNTEAFF. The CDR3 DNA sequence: TGTGCCAGCAGCTTAGCAGGGGTCCTGAACACTGAAGCTTTCTTT.

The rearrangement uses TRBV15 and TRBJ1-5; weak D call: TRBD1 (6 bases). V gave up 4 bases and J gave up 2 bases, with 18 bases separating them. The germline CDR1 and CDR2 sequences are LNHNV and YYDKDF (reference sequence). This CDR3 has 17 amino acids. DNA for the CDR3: TGTGCCACCAGCAAGGGGAAACAGGGTTATCGCAATCAGCCCCAGCATTTT. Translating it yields CATSKGKQGYRNQPQHF.

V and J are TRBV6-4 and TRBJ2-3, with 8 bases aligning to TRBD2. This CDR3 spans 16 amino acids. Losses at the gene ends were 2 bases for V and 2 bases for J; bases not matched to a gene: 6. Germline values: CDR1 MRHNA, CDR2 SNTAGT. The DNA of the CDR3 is TGTGCCAGCAGTGACCGGCGCGGGAGGTACACAGATACGCAGTATTTT. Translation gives CASSDRRGRYTDTQYF.

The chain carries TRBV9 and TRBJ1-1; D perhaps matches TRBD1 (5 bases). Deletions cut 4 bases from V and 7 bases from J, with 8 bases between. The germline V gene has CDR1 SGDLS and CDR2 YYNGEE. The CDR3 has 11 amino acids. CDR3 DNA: TGTGCCAGCAGCTCTAGGGGTGAAGCTTTCTTT. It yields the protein CASSSRGEAFF.

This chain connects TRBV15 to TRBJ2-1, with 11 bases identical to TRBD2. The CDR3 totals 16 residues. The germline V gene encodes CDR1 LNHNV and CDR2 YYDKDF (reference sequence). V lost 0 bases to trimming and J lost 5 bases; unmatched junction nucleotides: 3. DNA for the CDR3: TGTGCCACCAGCAGAGAAACTAGCGGGGGAAACAATGAGCAGTTCTTC. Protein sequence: CATSRETSGGNNEQFF.